These T cell receptor beta chains were read from a single sample in a study of blood T cell repertoires in COVID-19. Repertoires were generated with immunoSEQ multiplex PCR, while TCRdb's copy carries only in-frame clones and drops some. The repertoire holds approximately 64,000 clones, 88% seen once, with 9.5% to 13% in the top ten. Input material: PBMCs or T cells enriched from blood (not recorded which). Receptors were obtained from a woman aged 40 to 55 who had recovered from COVID-19. CDR3s include the opening cysteine and the closing phenylalanine or tryptophan. The D gene is left open where the match is weak. Not all rows give a size; the values are once, few, many and, for expanded clones, a class.

J	D	length	V	size	DNA	CDR3
TRBJ1-6	-	13	TRBV7-3	-	TGTGCCAGCAGCCTAGGGGCCTATTCACCCCTCCACTTT	CASSLGAYSPLHF
TRBJ2-5	-	14	TRBV5-5	-	TGTGCCAGCAGCTTGGCCGGGGGAATGGAGACCCAGTACTTC	CASSLAGGMETQYF
TRBJ2-2	-	13	TRBV12-3/TRBV12-4	-	TGTGCCACCCAAACTAGAAACACCGGGGAGCTGTTTTTT	CATQTRNTGELFF
TRBJ2-6	-	14	TRBV10-3	-	TGTGCCACCACAACAGTCAATGGGGCCAACGTCCTGACTTTC	CATTTVNGANVLTF
TRBJ2-1	TRBD2	19	TRBV6-4	once	TGTGCCAGCAGTGACTCGTTTGGGAGCGGGGGGGCTCCCTCCCATGAGCAGTTCTTC	CASSDSFGSGGAPSHEQFF
TRBJ2-1	-	14	TRBV6-1	-	TGTGCCAGCAGTGAGGCAAGGGGGGGCTTAGAGCAGTTCTTC	CASSEARGGLEQFF
TRBJ2-3	-	14	TRBV3-1/TRBV3-2	-	TGTGCCAGCAGCCCCGTAGGGGCTGAGGATACGCAGTATTTT	CASSPVGAEDTQYF
TRBJ1-3	-	15	TRBV2	-	TGTGCCAGCAGAGCCAATGGGGCGAAGGCGAACACCATATATTTT	CASRANGAKANTIYF
TRBJ2-7	TRBD1	15	TRBV11-2	-	TGTGCCAGCAGCTTAGGGACAGGGGAGGCCTACGAGCAGTACTTC	CASSLGTGEAYEQYF
TRBJ2-1	TRBD2	15	TRBV11-2	-	TGTGCCAGCAGCCTAGCGGGGGGTTTTTACAATGAGCAGTTCTTC	CASSLAGGFYNEQFF
TRBJ2-3	TRBD2	14	TRBV5-4	-	TGTGCCAGCCGGGGCTTGCGGGGGGCAGATACGCAGTATTTT	CASRGLRGADTQYF
TRBJ2-7	-	18	TRBV9	once	TGTGCCAGCAGCGTCGGAACAATTACAGGCTCTGCGCCCTACGAGCAGTACTTC	CASSVGTITGSAPYEQYF
TRBJ2-7	TRBD2	14	TRBV5-1	-	TGCGCCAGCAGCGTTAGCGGGGGGGCCTTCGAGCAGTACTTC	CASSVSGGAFEQYF
TRBJ1-1	-	14	TRBV6-5	-	TGTGCCAGCATTAAACCCGGCGGGAACACTGAAGCTTTCTTT	CASIKPGGNTEAFF
TRBJ2-3	-	15	TRBV7-3	-	TGTGCCAGCAGCCCCTCGGTTGTCCGCACAGATACGCAGTATTTT	CASSPSVVRTDTQYF
TRBJ2-2	-	14	TRBV29-1	-	TGCAGCGGGGCCCTAGCTGGTGGCACCGGGGAGCTGTTTTTT	CSGALAGGTGELFF
TRBJ1-2	TRBD1	15	TRBV19	-	TGTGCCAGTAGTCCTCAGGGACAGGGTGGTTATGGCTACACCTTC	CASSPQGQGGYGYTF
TRBJ2-2	-	15	TRBV6-5	-	TGTGCCAGCAGTTACTCGGGGGCGCGGAACGGGGAGCTGTTTTTT	CASSYSGARNGELFF
TRBJ2-6	-	17	TRBV6-1	-	TGTGCCAGCAGTGAAAGGCCCGCTAGCTCTGGGGCCAACGTCCTGACTTTC	CASSERPASSGANVLTF
TRBJ1-1	-	11	TRBV11-2	-	TGTGCCAGCAGCGCACAGGGTGAAGCTTTCTTT	CASSAQGEAFF
TRBJ2-7	-	16	TRBV21-1	-	TGTGCCAGCAGCAAAGGGTGGGCCCTCGTCTCCTACGAGCAGTACTTC	CASSKGWALVSYEQYF